Shown below are 30 T cell receptor beta chains from a single sample sequenced in a study of blood T cell repertoires in COVID-19. This table comes from immunoSEQ multiplex PCR, and its TCRdb copy is limited to in-frame clones, with some not included. The repertoire has 200,000 to 250,000 clones, 86% of them found once; the top ten carry 5.5% to 6.5%. The specimen was peripheral blood. These receptors all come from a man aged 55 to 70 with acute or convalescent COVID-19.

The chain employs TRBV6-5 and TRBJ2-6, with a possible D match to TRBD2 (5 bases). V was pared by 8 bases and J by 2 bases, with 10 bases between. The CDR3 runs 14 residues. Germline values: CDR1 MNHEY, CDR2 SVGAGI. The CDR3 reads CASGGGPGANVLTF. CDR3 DNA: TGTGCCAGCGGCGGCGGGCCTGGGGCCAACGTCCTGACTTTC.

This clone was seen a few times. The rearrangement links TRBV24-1 to TRBJ2-7, with TRBD1 as a possible D gene (5 bases). Germline CDR1 and CDR2: KGHDR and SFDVKD. The V gene lost 2 bases and the J gene lost 7 bases, with 11 bases spanning the gap. This CDR3 has 13 amino acids. The CDR3 sequence: CATSDSGIEEQYF. The CDR3 nucleotides are TGTGCCACCAGTGATTCAGGGATTGAGGAGCAGTACTTC.

Regarding this clone: Additional DNA sequences in this sample encode the identical CDR3. This rearrangement joins TRBV9 to TRBJ2-7; D is unclear. The CDR3 totals 14 residues. Germline V gene data show CDR1 as SGDLS and CDR2 as YYNGEE. The V gene lost 0 bases and the J gene lost 1 base, with 8 bases spanning the gap. As DNA, the CDR3 is TGTGCCAGCAGCGTAGGTTCCAGTTCCTACGAGCAGTACTTC. It codes for CASSVGSSSYEQYF.

This chain uses TRBV29-1 with TRBJ1-2; no reliable D call. Germline CDR1 is SQVTM and CDR2 is ANQGSEA. This CDR3 has 13 amino acids. Trimming removed 3 bases from V and 6 bases from J, with 14 bases in between. This CDR3 reads CSVEPAARDGYTF. The CDR3 DNA reads TGCAGCGTTGAGCCAGCGGCTCGTGATGGCTACACCTTC.

The DNA of the CDR3 is TGTGCCAGCAGCCACCAGCTTTGGGAGGACTACGAGCAGTACTTC. It yields the protein CASSHQLWEDYEQYF. The chain joins TRBV5-6 to TRBJ2-7, with D maybe TRBD2 (6 bases). The CDR3 spans 15 residues. Trimming shortened V by 4 bases and J by 3 bases, and 17 bases separated the two germline ends. CDR1 and CDR2 from the germline V gene are SGHDT and YYEEEE.

On this clone: Other DNA sequences in the sample encode the same CDR3. V usage is TRBV11-2 and J usage is TRBJ2-7; 12 bases match TRBD2. This CDR3 has 15 amino acids. The junction had 4 bases not matched to a gene; V was cut back by 6 bases and J by 1 base. CDR1 SGHAT and CDR2 FQNNGV come from the germline V gene. CDR3 DNA sequence: TGTGCCAGCAGTTCCGGACTAGCGGGATCCTACGAGCAGTACTTC. This sequence encodes CASSSGLAGSYEQYF.

This clone has only a few counts. This chain joins TRBV12-5 and TRBJ2-2; 14 bases map to TRBD2. The germline V gene has CDR1 LGHNT and CDR2 FRNRAP. The CDR3 spans 16 residues. J gave up 8 bases and V 9 bases, and 11 bases lay outside the gene matches. The CDR3 sequence: CASALGLAGGGGELFF. CDR3 sequence (DNA): TGTGCTAGCGCTCTTGGACTAGCGGGAGGAGGAGGGGAGCTGTTTTTT.

The CDR3 DNA is TGTGCCAGCCCAGGACTAGCGGAAGGGGAGACCCAGTACTTC. Residues: CASPGLAEGETQYF. The chain has TRBV25-1 and TRBJ2-5, with TRBD2 identical over 10 bases. CDR1 MGHDK and CDR2 SYGVNS come from the germline V gene. The CDR3 extends over 14 amino acids. Losses at the gene ends were 8 bases for V and 5 bases for J; bases not matched to a gene: 8.

The V and J genes are TRBV11-3 and TRBJ1-5; D perhaps matches TRBD1 (5 bases). This CDR3 has 13 amino acids. The V end was cut by 4 bases, the J end by 3 bases, with 7 bases between. Germline CDR1 reads SGHNT; CDR2 reads YENEEA. CDR3 amino acids: CASSSGLNQPQHF. CDR3 nucleotide sequence: TGTGCCAGCAGCTCGGGACTCAATCAGCCCCAGCATTTT.

This chain connects TRBV5-1 to TRBJ2-7; possible D gene TRBD1, 5 bases. Germline CDR1 is SGHRS and CDR2 is YFSETQ. This CDR3 comprises 15 residues. V shed 0 bases and J shed 3 bases, with 13 bases lying between them. This chain's CDR3 is CASSLETAGHYEQYF. CDR3 in DNA: TGCGCCAGCAGCTTGGAGACAGCTGGGCACTACGAGCAGTACTTC.

This chain joins TRBV9 and TRBJ2-7; possible D gene TRBD2, 5 bases. Germline V gene sequence: CDR1 SGDLS, CDR2 YYNGEE. Trimming removed 4 bases from V and 1 base from J, with 15 bases in between. The CDR3 runs to 15 residues. For the CDR3, the DNA is TGTGCCAGCAGCCCCCAGGAGCGGAGGTCCTACGAGCAGTACTTC. This encodes CASSPQERRSYEQYF.

This clone was detected only once. The V call is TRBV4-1, the J call TRBJ2-7; D uncertain. The germline V and J ends were trimmed by 6 bases and 2 bases, with 14 bases remaining between them. Germline loops: CDR1 MGHRA, CDR2 YSYEKL. CDR3 length: 14 residues. This chain's CDR3 is CASSFDPGAYEQYF. The CDR3 nucleotides read TGCGCCAGCAGTTTCGATCCAGGCGCCTACGAGCAGTACTTC.

The CDR3 DNA reads as TGTGCCAGCAGCTTAGAAGGGACTACCCGCTCCTACGAGCAGTACTTC. Amino acid sequence: CASSLEGTTRSYEQYF. This chain links TRBV7-2 with TRBJ2-7; 7 bases are shared with TRBD2. Germline V gene sequence: CDR1 SGHTA, CDR2 FQGNSA. With V trimmed by 1 base and J by 0 bases, 6 bases remained unmatched. The CDR3 extends over 16 amino acids.

This clone has a handful of counts. This chain connects TRBV7-8 to TRBJ1-1, with 8 bases matching TRBD1. V was pared by 5 bases and J by 6 bases, with 5 bases of the junction left unmatched. Germline-derived CDR1 and CDR2 are SGHVS and FQNEAQ. This CDR3 has 13 amino acids. DNA of the CDR3: TGTGCCAGCAGCCTCAGGGGGCGGGCTGAAGCTTTCTTT. Its protein is CASSLRGRAEAFF. Full variable domain (rest looked up from reference TRBV7-8 and TRBJ1-1): GAGVSQSPRYKVAKRGQDVALRCDPISGHVSLFWYQQALGQGPEFLTYFQNEAQLDKSGLPSDRFFAERPEGSVSTLKIQRTQQEDSAVYLCASSLRGRAEAFFGQGTRLTVV.

The rearrangement joins TRBV14 to TRBJ2-5; TRBD2 matches 7 bases. V lost 4 bases, J lost 1 base, and 15 bases stayed unmatched. This CDR3 has 18 amino acids. CDR1 and CDR2 (germline): SGHDN, FVKESK. CDR3 sequence (DNA): TGTGCCAGCAGCCCGGGATGGGCGGGGGAGATCGTCCAAGAGACCCAGTACTTC. Translated: CASSPGWAGEIVQETQYF. The full variable domain, with the rest looked up from reference TRBV14 and TRBJ2-5, is EAGVTQFPSHSVIEKGQTVTLRCDPISGHDNLYWYRRVMGKEIKFLLHFVKESKQDESGMPNNRFLAERTGGTYSTLKVQPAELEDSGVYFCASSPGWAGEIVQETQYFGPGTRLLVL.

CDR3: CASSRRGAGGPVGELFF. The CDR3 bases are TGTGCCAGCAGTCGCCGGGGAGCGGGAGGGCCGGTCGGGGAGCTGTTTTTT. The chain links TRBV6-6 to TRBJ2-2; 10 positions match TRBD2. CDR3 length equals 17 residues. With 5 bases clipped from V and 7 bases from J, the junction kept 13 bases outside the gene matches. Germline assignment: CDR1 MNHNY and CDR2 SVGAGI (reference sequence).

The chain is built from TRBV29-1 and TRBJ1-2, with 9 bases that match TRBD1. This CDR3 region has 11 residues. J was trimmed by 8 bases and V by 7 bases; bases with no gene match: 5. Germline V lookup: CDR1 SQVTM, CDR2 ANQGSEA. The CDR3, as DNA: TGCAGCGCCGGGACAGGGATCGGCTACACCTTC. Its protein product is CSAGTGIGYTF.

A single count supports this clone. The V call is TRBV19, the J call TRBJ1-4; possibly TRBD1 for D (6 bases). The germline V gene has CDR1 LNHDA and CDR2 SQIVND (reference sequence). The V gene lost 11 bases and the J gene lost 8 bases, with 24 bases spanning the gap. This CDR3 contains 15 residues. The CDR3 nucleotides are TGTGCCTGCGCGCAAACAAACAGGGAGGGAGAAAAACTGTTTTTT. Amino acid sequence: CACAQTNREGEKLFF.

The chain has TRBV5-6 and TRBJ2-2; 9 bases are shared with TRBD1. Losses at the gene ends were 1 base for V and 5 bases for J; bases not matched to a gene: 3. This CDR3 is 15 amino acids long. Germline V gives CDR1 SGHDT, CDR2 YYEEEE. The DNA of the CDR3 is TGTGCCAGCAGCTTGACAGGGGGCGGGACCGGGGAGCTGTTTTTT. Translation: CASSLTGGGTGELFF.

The chain couples TRBV5-4 to TRBJ2-3; 11 bases map to TRBD2. Germline assignment: CDR1 SGHNT and CDR2 YYREEE (reference sequence). The CDR3 has 17 residues. After removal of 0 bases from V and 1 base from J, the junction contained 4 bases not matched to a gene. The chain's CDR3 is CASSLVGTSGRTDTQYF. The DNA of the CDR3 is TGTGCCAGCAGCTTGGTAGGGACTAGCGGCCGCACAGATACGCAGTATTTT.

This clone was observed a single time. The J gene is TRBJ1-3, the V gene TRBV6-2 or TRBV6-3, with a weak D call TRBD1 (6 bases). Germline V gene data show CDR1 as MNHEY and CDR2 as SVGEGT. V was cut by 2 bases and J by 5 bases, with 10 bases left in between. This CDR3 contains 14 residues. The CDR3 sequence: CASSYATGRNTIYF. CDR3 DNA sequence: TGTGCCAGCAGTTACGCGACAGGAAGAAACACCATATATTTT.

There are a few counts of this clone. V usage is TRBV18 and J usage is TRBJ2-2; possible D gene TRBD1, 5 bases. The CDR3 is 13 amino acids. Trimming removed 3 bases from V and 6 bases from J, with 8 bases in between. The germline CDR1 and CDR2 sequences are KGHSH and LQKENI. The CDR3 reads CASSPEGAGELFF. The CDR3 DNA reads TGTGCCAGCTCACCGGAAGGGGCCGGGGAGCTGTTTTTT. The full variable domain, its missing parts supplied by reference TRBV18 and TRBJ2-2, is NAGVMQNPRHLVRRRGQEARLRCSPMKGHSHVYWYRQLPEEGLKFMVYLQKENIIDESGMPKERFSAEFPKEGPSILRIQQVVRGDSAAYFCASSPEGAGELFFGEGSRLTVL.

This clone came up once. The chain recombines TRBV4-2 with TRBJ2-7; D is undetermined. The ends were cut back, 2 bases at V and 4 bases at J, with 18 bases in the middle. The CDR3 is 16 amino acids. Germline values: CDR1 LGHNA, CDR2 YNFKEQ. CDR3 sequence: CASSQSHGVVTYEQYF. For the CDR3, the DNA is TGTGCCAGCAGCCAATCCCACGGAGTTGTTACTTACGAGCAGTACTTC.

This chain connects TRBV11-3 to TRBJ2-7; 13 bases align to TRBD2. The CDR3 spans 15 residues. From germline, CDR1 is SGHNT and CDR2 YENEEA. After removal of 6 bases from V and 6 bases from J, the junction contained 8 bases not matched to a gene. CDR3 sequence reads: CASRLLAGGPGEQYF. Written as DNA, the CDR3 is TGTGCCAGCAGATTACTAGCGGGAGGGCCTGGCGAGCAGTACTTC.

The CDR3 sequence: CASTLGQSLGKLFF. CDR3 bases: TGTGCCAGCACCCTGGGACAGTCTTTGGGGAAACTGTTTTTT. This sequence joins TRBV28 and TRBJ1-4, with TRBD1 matching 7 bases. Trimming removed 7 bases from V and 11 bases from J; junction bases left unmatched: 13. The germline gives CDR1 MDHEN, CDR2 SYDVKM. This CDR3 is 14 amino acids long.

This chain joins TRBV5-1 and TRBJ2-1; 7 nucleotides match TRBD1. This CDR3 contains 17 residues. V gave up 0 bases and J gave up 4 bases; unmatched junction bases: 10. Per the germline V gene, CDR1 is SGHRS and CDR2 is YFSETQ. The CDR3, as DNA: TGCGCCAGCAGCTTGGGGCGCCGGACAGGACCTTACAATGAGCAGTTCTTC. Protein product: CASSLGRRTGPYNEQFF.

The V call is TRBV12-3 or TRBV12-4, the J call TRBJ1-1; D not certain. The CDR3 has 12 residues. Deletions cut 5 bases from V and 8 bases from J, with 12 bases between. The CDR3 spells CASSVGWSEAFF. DNA of the CDR3: TGTGCCAGCAGTGTCGGTTGGTCCGAAGCTTTCTTT.

V gene TRBV28 combines with J gene TRBJ1-2; the D is unclear. CDR3 length: 13 residues. Germline CDR1 reads MDHEN; CDR2 reads SYDVKM. V was clipped by 2 bases and J by 4 bases, with 8 bases between them. CDR3 sequence: CASSLRPPYGYTF. CDR3 bases: TGTGCCAGCAGTTTACGTCCCCCCTATGGCTACACCTTC.

The chain uses TRBV7-6 and TRBJ2-5, with TRBD2 as a possible D gene (6 bases). The germline CDR1 and CDR2 sequences are SGHVS and FNYEAQ. The ends were cut back, 3 bases at V and 2 bases at J, with 16 bases in the middle. This CDR3 region has 16 residues. Here the CDR3 reads CASSLRTILRQETQYF. As DNA, the CDR3 is TGTGCCAGCAGCTTGAGGACTATCTTAAGACAAGAGACCCAGTACTTC. The full variable domain, completed using reference TRBV7-6 and TRBJ2-5, is GAGVSQSPRYKVTKRGQDVALRCDPISGHVSLYWYRQALGQGPEFLTYFNYEAQQDKSGLPNDRFSAERPEGSISTLTIQRTEQRDSAMYRCASSLRTILRQETQYFGPGTRLLVL.

The CDR3 bases are TGTGCCAGCAGCGTAGCTCCCCAGCGGGAGGGCTATGAGCAGTTCTTC. Its protein product is CASSVAPQREGYEQFF. This rearrangement joins TRBV9 to TRBJ2-1; 10 bases fit TRBD2. The length of the CDR3 is 16 residues. Germline V gene lookup returns CDR1 SGDLS and CDR2 YYNGEE. Trimming took 0 bases from V and 8 from J; bases not matched to a gene: 8.